This T cell receptor beta chain was identified during a study of vaccination effects on CD4 cells after COVID-19. Across the study: The median interval between the second dose and post-vaccine sampling was 72 days.

Assay: immunoSEQ multiplex PCR; the TCRdb copy retains only in-frame clones and omits some. The sample lists about 16,000 clones, about three quarters occurring once. The CDR3 extends over 15 amino acids. Trimming removed 3 bases from V and 4 bases from J, with 13 bases in between. Germline V CDR1 and CDR2: ENHRY, SYGVKD. With regard to this clone: What it binds is unknown.

Peptide-pool stimulation followed by sequencing identified expanded antigen-specific CD4+ clonotypes in the ViraFEST assay. An approximately 10-day culture period preceded the isolation of CD4+ T cells. Of the BNT162b2 and mRNA-1273 vaccines, participants received two doses of one or the other. Peptides at about 9.9 ug/ml and IL-2 at approximately 9.1 IU/ml were added to a few million PBMC per well. On both days 3 and 7, half of the culture medium was replaced with IL-2 medium. The specimen was CD4+ T cells from PBMCs cultured with HCoV-NL63 spike peptides, collected after COVID-19 vaccination. V and J are TRBV10-3 and TRBJ1-5; no firm D call. The source is a human donor who received a COVID-19 vaccine. CDR3 bases: TGTGCCATCAGTGACGGCGGAGTCAGGAATCAGCCCCAGCATTTT. Protein product: CAISDGGVRNQPQHF.